This T cell receptor (beta chain) was sequenced for a study of T cells after posttransplantation cyclophosphamide. On the day of bone marrow donation, the related graft donor provided peripheral blood. Study-level results: Tissue-infiltrating T cells from skin or gut overlapped little with blood T cells. Donor-recipient repertoire similarity was low at 1-2 months, rising over year one. Recipient CMV seropositivity and CMV reactivation strongly tracked TRB clonality.

About this clone: Its antigen is unidentified.

The data were produced by immunoSEQ multiplex PCR, yet TCRdb's version contains in-frame clones alone and is incomplete. Among roughly 9,100 clones, approximately 89% were seen once, and the ten largest hold 1.6%. The TCR sequence derives from a woman in her fifties or sixties in good health, CMV-negative, and a related stem cell transplant donor. Sequencing was carried out using memory CD4+ T cells sorted from PBMCs.

This CDR3 is CASSLLTSGRPNEQFF. CDR3 DNA: TGTGCCAGCAGTTTATTGACTAGCGGGAGACCCAATGAGCAGTTCTTC. This sequence joins TRBV27 and TRBJ2-1; 12 bases match TRBD2. The CDR3 is made up of 16 amino acids. Germline V gene data show CDR1 as MNHEY and CDR2 as SMNVEV (reference sequence). The trim removed 1 base at V and 6 bases at J, leaving 4 bases unmatched.